These T cell receptor beta chains were read from a single sample in a study of shared T cell receptors in the human thymus. The table came from immunoSEQ multiplex PCR; TCRdb's copy has only in-frame clones and leaves some out. This sample has hundreds of thousands of clones, with around 87% found just once. The same data also went into a second study, on human thymus T cells.

The sample was thymocytes. The source of these receptors is a boy younger than two with a congenital heart defect. CDR3s include the opening cysteine and the closing phenylalanine or tryptophan. D genes are given only for firm matches. Some rows have no size entry. The others give once, few or many, or a class for an expanded clone.

TRBV29-1,-,-,TRBJ1-1,CSVPGQIGGAFF,TGCAGCGTCCCAGGACAGATCGGCGGGGCTTTCTTT
TRBV28,TRBD1,-,TRBJ2-7,CASSTTGEPEQYF,TGTGCCAGCAGCACCACAGGGGAACCGGAGCAGTACTTC
TRBV15,TRBD1,-,TRBJ1-5,CATSRGAETGHNQPQHF,TGTGCCACCAGCAGAGGGGCGGAGACAGGGCACAATCAGCCCCAGCATTTT
TRBV27,-,-,TRBJ1-6,CASSHPGHSRAPLHF,TGTGCCAGCAGCCACCCGGGACACAGTCGGGCACCCCTCCACTTT
TRBV27,TRBD2,-,TRBJ2-3,CASSLVVTGGLEDTQYF,TGTGCCAGCAGTTTAGTGGTGACGGGAGGGCTGGAAGATACGCAGTATTTT
TRBV27,-,-,TRBJ1-5,CASRLSGNQPQHF,TGTGCCAGCCGACTGAGTGGCAATCAGCCCCAGCATTTT
TRBV4-3,-,once,TRBJ1-4,CASSQDFRGGTNEKLFF,TGCGCCAGCAGCCAAGATTTCAGGGGCGGGACTAATGAAAAACTGTTTTTT
TRBV11-2,TRBD1,-,TRBJ2-1,CASSPGQGWYEQFF,TGTGCCAGCAGCCCAGGACAGGGGTGGTATGAGCAGTTCTTC
TRBV4-3,-,once,TRBJ1-2,CASSQEAGDRGYGYTF,TGCGCCAGCAGCCAGGAAGCAGGGGATAGGGGCTATGGCTACACCTTC
TRBV9,-,-,TRBJ2-5,CASSVDGGNGSETQYF,TGTGCCAGCAGCGTAGACGGCGGGAACGGTTCGGAGACCCAGTACTTC
TRBV6-5,TRBD1,-,TRBJ1-1,CATLEGATNTEAFF,TGTGCCACTCTGGAGGGGGCGACGAACACTGAAGCTTTCTTT
TRBV5-4,TRBD1,-,TRBJ1-2,CASSYPTGRDRNGYTF,TGTGCCAGCAGCTACCCGACAGGGCGGGATCGGAATGGCTACACCTTC
TRBV28,TRBD1,once,TRBJ1-5,CAVNQGGYSNQPQHF,TGTGCCGTAAATCAGGGGGGTTATAGCAATCAGCCCCAGCATTTT
TRBV28,TRBD1,-,TRBJ1-3,CASSLPPGQGGNTIYF,TGTGCCAGCAGTCTACCCCCCGGACAGGGTGGAAACACCATATATTTT
TRBV6-5,TRBD1,-,TRBJ1-6,CASSPTGTDNSPLHF,TGTGCCAGCAGCCCCACCGGGACAGACAATTCACCCCTCCACTTT
TRBV29-1,-,-,TRBJ2-1,CSVDTGMISYNEQFF,TGCAGCGTTGACACCGGGATGATCTCCTACAATGAGCAGTTCTTC
TRBV5-1,-,-,TRBJ2-7,CASSLGRRLSSYEQYF,TGCGCCAGCAGCTTGGGTCGCAGGCTAAGCTCCTACGAGCAGTACTTC
TRBV6-6,TRBD2,-,TRBJ2-7,CASSPGTSGSSYEQYF,TGTGCCAGCAGCCCCGGGACTAGCGGGAGCTCCTACGAGCAGTACTTC
TRBV7-2,-,-,TRBJ1-5,CASSFWTDTYQPQHF,TGTGCCAGCAGCTTCTGGACAGATACTTATCAGCCCCAGCATTTT
TRBV4-3,TRBD1,-,TRBJ2-6,CASSQEGQACSGANVLTF,TGCGCCAGCAGCCAAGAAGGACAGGCGTGCTCTGGGGCCAACGTCCTGACTTTC
TRBV19,TRBD2,-,TRBJ2-5,CASSTSGGAFSPTQYF,TGTGCCAGTAGTACTAGCGGGGGGGCCTTTTCACCCACCCAGTACTTC
TRBV18,TRBD1,-,TRBJ2-2,CASSPPGQGAGWTGELFF,TGTGCCAGCTCACCACCGGGACAGGGGGCCGGATGGACCGGGGAGCTGTTTTTT
TRBV7-2,-,-,TRBJ2-6,CASSPGARGANVLTF,TGTGCCAGCAGCCCGGGAGCAAGAGGGGCCAACGTCCTGACTTTC
TRBV4-1,-,-,TRBJ1-3,CASSQRTANSGNTIYF,TGCGCCAGCAGCCAAAGGACAGCCAACTCTGGAAACACCATATATTTT
TRBV27,TRBD1,-,TRBJ1-6,CASTTGRSPLHF,TGTGCCAGCACGACAGGGCGATCACCCCTCCACTTT
TRBV7-2,-,-,TRBJ1-3,CASSLGPSGNTIYF,TGTGCCAGCAGCTTAGGGCCCTCTGGAAACACCATATATTTT